The sequence of this T cell receptor (beta chain) was determined in a study of T cell responses to AZD1222 COVID-19 vaccine. Regarding the study as a whole: Donor demographics were predominantly white British with a female majority; clonal diversity may be underestimated. Spike regions recognized by vaccine-associated CD4 TCRs spanned the protein, led by 160-218 and 743-854. Researchers took repertoire samples only after the peak T cell response had come.

About this clone: As yet, its antigen is unknown.

Clones were read by immunoSEQ multiplex PCR, and TCRdb kept only the in-frame ones, dropping some. The data contain some 130,000 clones, 80% to 90% of them singletons. Trimming took 4 bases from V and 0 from J; bases not matched to a gene: 6. CDR1 and CDR2 from the germline V gene are LGHNA and YSLEER. This CDR3 contains 16 residues. The input for sequencing was peripheral blood, taken 28 days after the second AZD1222 dose. The J gene is TRBJ1-2, the V gene TRBV4-3; 9 bases align to TRBD1. This receptor was obtained from an adult who received the AZD1222 COVID-19 vaccine. This CDR3 reads CASSRDRAGTNYGYTF. DNA for the CDR3: TGCGCCAGCAGCCGGGACAGGGCGGGTACTAACTATGGCTACACCTTC.